This TCR beta chain emerged from a study of cytomegalovirus exposure and HLA in healthy donors. The wider study: Of several hundred genotyped donors, 81% clustered with self-reported Caucasian donors. The study's findings and limits: 87-base-pair reads could not separate some V segments, including TRBV6-2 and TRBV6-3. Fewer N-insertions than the roughly 670-donor mean were reportedly shown by an Asian-associated ancestry cluster in a later analysis. Presence/absence analyses assumed roughly uniform sequencing depth across donors, which may not hold.

The CDR3 sequence is 16 residues long. V lost 2 bases, J lost 2 bases, and 15 bases lay in between. Looked up from germline, CDR1 is MNHNY and CDR2 is SVGAGI (reference sequence). In the PCR, 60 Vbeta and 13 Jbeta primers were used. Sequencing was performed with immunoSEQ multiplex PCR; in TCRdb, only in-frame clones are kept and a portion is missing. The sample records about 89,000 clones, roughly three quarters being singletons. Concerning this clone: What it recognizes is unknown.

Sequencing was carried out using PBMCs. This sequence joins TRBV6-6 and TRBJ1-1; D uncertain. This TCR was recovered from a man younger than 40 in good health and CMV-seronegative. The CDR3 coding sequence is TGTGCCAGCAGTTACAGCGCCGCCCCATCCAACACTGAAGCTTTCTTT. Translated, it gives CASSYSAAPSNTEAFF.